Listed below are T cell receptor beta chains from one sample, sequenced in a study of T cell responses to AZD1222 COVID-19 vaccine. Only in-frame clones appear in the TCRdb table, and some are missing; sequencing was by immunoSEQ multiplex PCR. The sample yields approximately 76,000 clones, 65% to 85% seen once. Sequencing used peripheral blood, obtained on day 0 of AZD1222 vaccination. These receptors all come from an adult in good health. The CDR3 runs from the conserved cysteine through the conserved F or W. Each record gives: D gene, J gene, V gene, clone size, CDR3 DNA, CDR3 protein. The D gene is left open where the match is weak. Expanded clones get a size class; other rows say once, few or many, or leave the size out.

D: TRBD1
J: TRBJ1-4
V: TRBV4-2
size: few
DNA: TGTGCCAGCAGCCAAGAAACAGGGGAATTTAATGAAAAACTGTTTTTT
CDR3: CASSQETGEFNEKLFF

D: NA
J: TRBJ1-2
V: TRBV6-6
size: NA
DNA: TGTGCCAGCAGGCGATACAGGGAAGGAGTGAGGGCCCTTGGCTACACCTTC
CDR3: CASRRYREGVRALGYTF

D: NA
J: TRBJ1-3
V: TRBV2
size: NA
DNA: TGTGCCAGCAGTGAAGCCGTTTACACCATATATTTT
CDR3: CASSEAVYTIYF

D: TRBD1
J: TRBJ2-2
V: TRBV11-2
size: NA
DNA: TGTGCCAGCAGCCCGGACAGGCCCAGCCTGTTTTTT
CDR3: CASSPDRPSLFF

D: NA
J: TRBJ1-1
V: TRBV2
size: NA
DNA: TGTGCCAGCAGTGAAGATCATATCCTGAACACTGAAGCTTTCTTT
CDR3: CASSEDHILNTEAFF

D: TRBD1
J: TRBJ2-1
V: TRBV10-3
size: NA
DNA: TGTGCCATCAGTGAGCCCGGGACAGGGCCAGAGGATGAGCAGTTCTTC
CDR3: CAISEPGTGPEDEQFF

D: NA
J: TRBJ2-7
V: TRBV4-3
size: NA
DNA: TGCGCCAGCAGCCAAGATCTCAAGTCGTCTCCCTACGAGCAGTACTTC
CDR3: CASSQDLKSSPYEQYF

D: NA
J: TRBJ1-2
V: TRBV12-3/TRBV12-4
size: NA
DNA: TGTGCCAGCAGTTTAGCGTGGGGGGATGGCTACACCTTC
CDR3: CASSLAWGDGYTF

D: NA
J: TRBJ2-2
V: TRBV28
size: NA
DNA: TGTGCCAGCAGTTTAGAGCAAAACACCGGGGAGCTGTTTTTT
CDR3: CASSLEQNTGELFF

D: NA
J: TRBJ2-7
V: TRBV4-1
size: NA
DNA: TGCGCCAGCAGCCAAACATCCATGGGATCGCAGGGAGACCTCGAGCAGTACTTC
CDR3: CASSQTSMGSQGDLEQYF

D: TRBD2
J: TRBJ2-5
V: TRBV9
size: once
DNA: TGTGCCAGCAGCGCCCGTCCCAGCGGGGGCCTCCAAGAGACCCAGTACTTC
CDR3: CASSARPSGGLQETQYF

D: NA
J: TRBJ2-1
V: TRBV6-5
size: NA
DNA: TGTGCCAGCTCTGCCTCCGGGCGTGGGGGAGATGAGCAGTTCTTC
CDR3: CASSASGRGGDEQFF

D: NA
J: TRBJ2-5
V: TRBV2
size: few
DNA: TGTGCCAGCAGTGGGGTAGACAACTTTCAAGAGACCCAGTACTTC
CDR3: CASSGVDNFQETQYF

D: NA
J: TRBJ2-5
V: TRBV6-2/TRBV6-3
size: NA
DNA: TGTGCCAGCAGTTCCGGGCCGCTTGAGACCCAGTACTTC
CDR3: CASSSGPLETQYF

D: TRBD2
J: TRBJ2-3
V: TRBV3-1/TRBV3-2
size: few
DNA: TGTGCCAGCAGCCATCGGACTAGCGCGAGGATGGATACGCAGTATTTT
CDR3: CASSHRTSARMDTQYF

D: TRBD1
J: TRBJ2-3
V: TRBV2
size: once
DNA: TGTGCCAGCATGGGGGACAGGGGTAGAACAGATACGCAGTATTTT
CDR3: CASMGDRGRTDTQYF

D: NA
J: TRBJ2-7
V: TRBV30
size: NA
DNA: TGTGCCTGGAGTCCTTACAAAAACTACGAGCAGTACTTC
CDR3: CAWSPYKNYEQYF

D: NA
J: TRBJ2-6
V: TRBV6-1
size: NA
DNA: TGTGCCAGCAGTGAATTAAGGGTCTCTGGGGCCAACGTCCTGACTTTC
CDR3: CASSELRVSGANVLTF

D: TRBD1
J: TRBJ2-7
V: TRBV24-1
size: NA
DNA: TGTGCCACCAGTGATTTGGACAGGGGGCAACCCTACGAGCAGTACTTC
CDR3: CATSDLDRGQPYEQYF

D: NA
J: TRBJ2-2
V: TRBV7-8
size: few
DNA: TGTGCCAGCAGCTTAGAGGGTTGGAAGGGTAGCGGGGAGCTGTTTTTT
CDR3: CASSLEGWKGSGELFF

D: NA
J: TRBJ2-2
V: TRBV5-5
size: few
DNA: TGTGCCAGCAGCCGGAACACCGGGGAGCTGTTTTTT
CDR3: CASSRNTGELFF

D: TRBD2
J: TRBJ2-3
V: TRBV7-2
size: NA
DNA: TGTGCCAGCAGCTTCCTTAGCGGGGGACGCACAGATACGCAGTATTTT
CDR3: CASSFLSGGRTDTQYF

D: NA
J: TRBJ2-2
V: TRBV4-3
size: NA
DNA: TGCGCCAGCAGCCAAGATAACAGAGAAACCGGGGAGCTGTTTTTT
CDR3: CASSQDNRETGELFF

D: TRBD2
J: TRBJ2-1
V: TRBV18
size: NA
DNA: TGTGCCAGCTCACCACTAGCGGGAGGGCCAGTCGGGGAGTTCTTC
CDR3: CASSPLAGGPVGEFF

D: TRBD1
J: TRBJ1-4
V: TRBV11-2
size: NA
DNA: TGTGCCAGCAGCTTAGGACAGGGGAAACCTAATGAAAAACTGTTTTTT
CDR3: CASSLGQGKPNEKLFF

D: TRBD1
J: TRBJ2-5
V: TRBV7-2
size: NA
DNA: TGTGCCAGCAGTCTCGATGACAGGGGTGGGCAAGAGACCCAGTACTTC
CDR3: CASSLDDRGGQETQYF

D: NA
J: TRBJ1-2
V: TRBV27
size: NA
DNA: TGTGCCAGCAGTTTCCGTGGTTTGGGGCGCGGCTATGGCTACACCTTC
CDR3: CASSFRGLGRGYGYTF

D: NA
J: TRBJ1-2
V: TRBV3-1/TRBV3-2
size: NA
DNA: TGTGCCAGCAGCCAAAATGTGGGGCCCGGGGATGGCTACACCTTC
CDR3: CASSQNVGPGDGYTF

D: NA
J: TRBJ1-5
V: TRBV20-1
size: NA
DNA: TGCAGTGCTAGTCGGGATAGGGGGGCTAGCAATCAGCCCCAGCATTTT
CDR3: CSASRDRGASNQPQHF

D: NA
J: TRBJ1-2
V: TRBV30
size: NA
DNA: TGTGCCAAACACGGGGGAGGCGGCTACACCTTC
CDR3: CAKHGGGGYTF

D: NA
J: TRBJ2-1
V: TRBV5-1
size: few
DNA: TGCGCCAGCAGCTTGGAATCCCGGAACAATGAGCAGTTCTTC
CDR3: CASSLESRNNEQFF

D: NA
J: TRBJ1-2
V: TRBV9
size: NA
DNA: TGTGCCAGCAGCGTAGACTGGGCCACCTACTATGGCTACACCTTC
CDR3: CASSVDWATYYGYTF

D: NA
J: TRBJ1-2
V: TRBV7-9
size: NA
DNA: TGTGCCAGCACCGGAAAGGGTGGCTACACCTTC
CDR3: CASTGKGGYTF

D: NA
J: TRBJ1-2
V: TRBV7-8
size: few
DNA: TGTGCCAGCAGCTTAGAGGGATACCAGGGCTTGGGCTACACCTTC
CDR3: CASSLEGYQGLGYTF

D: NA
J: TRBJ2-3
V: TRBV3-1/TRBV3-2
size: NA
DNA: TGTGCCAGCAGCCAAGACTCACTCCGGGGAAGCACAGATACGCAGTATTTT
CDR3: CASSQDSLRGSTDTQYF

D: NA
J: TRBJ2-3
V: TRBV10-1
size: NA
DNA: TGCGCCAGCAGTGTCCTCAGCACAGATACGCAGTATTTT
CDR3: CASSVLSTDTQYF

D: TRBD1
J: TRBJ2-2
V: TRBV10-2
size: NA
DNA: TGCGCCAGCAGCTTTGACAGGGCGGCCGGGGAGCTGTTTTTT
CDR3: CASSFDRAAGELFF

D: NA
J: TRBJ2-2
V: TRBV10-3
size: NA
DNA: TGTGCCATCAGTGAGGGGGGGCCCGGGGAGCTGTTTTTT
CDR3: CAISEGGPGELFF

D: TRBD2
J: TRBJ2-3
V: TRBV18
size: NA
DNA: TGTGCCAGCTCACCGGCGGGGGGGCCGGGTGATACGCAGTATTTT
CDR3: CASSPAGGPGDTQYF

D: TRBD1
J: TRBJ1-5
V: TRBV3-1/TRBV3-2
size: NA
DNA: TGTGCCAGCAGCCAAGGATCGGGACAGGGGACTCAGCCCCAGCATTTT
CDR3: CASSQGSGQGTQPQHF

D: TRBD2
J: TRBJ2-6
V: TRBV4-3
size: NA
DNA: TGCGCCAGCAGCCAAGATTGGGTAGCGGGAGCCGACTCTGGGGCCAACGTCCTGACTTTC
CDR3: CASSQDWVAGADSGANVLTF

D: NA
J: TRBJ2-2
V: TRBV12-5
size: NA
DNA: TGTGCTAGTGGACAGGAGGGTAACACCGGGGAGCTGTTTTTT
CDR3: CASGQEGNTGELFF

D: NA
J: TRBJ2-7
V: TRBV19
size: NA
DNA: TGTGCCAGTAGGCGTGAGGGCCAAGGCGAGCAGTACTTC
CDR3: CASRREGQGEQYF

D: NA
J: TRBJ1-3
V: TRBV7-9
size: NA
DNA: TGTGCCAGCAGCTCGGGGGGGACCGGAAACACCATATATTTT
CDR3: CASSSGGTGNTIYF

D: NA
J: TRBJ2-5
V: TRBV3-1/TRBV3-2
size: few
DNA: TGTGCCAGCAGCAATCAAGAGACCCAGTACTTC
CDR3: CASSNQETQYF

D: NA
J: TRBJ2-7
V: TRBV7-9
size: NA
DNA: TGTGCCAGCAGCCTTCCGGCAGGGCAGGGCGAGCAGTACTTC
CDR3: CASSLPAGQGEQYF